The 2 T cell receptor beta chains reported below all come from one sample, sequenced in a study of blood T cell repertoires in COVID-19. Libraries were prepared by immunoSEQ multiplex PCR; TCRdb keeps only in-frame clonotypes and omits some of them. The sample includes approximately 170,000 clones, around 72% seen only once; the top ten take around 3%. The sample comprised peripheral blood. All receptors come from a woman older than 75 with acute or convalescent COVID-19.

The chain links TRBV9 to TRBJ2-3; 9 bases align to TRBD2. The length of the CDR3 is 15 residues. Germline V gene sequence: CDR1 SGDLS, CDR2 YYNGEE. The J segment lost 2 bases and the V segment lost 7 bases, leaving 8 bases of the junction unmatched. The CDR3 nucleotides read TGTGCCAGCGGAAAGGGCGGGAGGGACACAGATACGCAGTATTTT. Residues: CASGKGGRDTDTQYF. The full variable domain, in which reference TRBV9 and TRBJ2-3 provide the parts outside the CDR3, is DSGVTQTPKHLITATGQRVTLRCSPRSGDLSVYWYQQSLDQGLQFLIQYYNGEERAKGNILERFSAQQFPDLHSELNLSSLELGDSALYFCASGKGGRDTDTQYFGPGTRLTVL.

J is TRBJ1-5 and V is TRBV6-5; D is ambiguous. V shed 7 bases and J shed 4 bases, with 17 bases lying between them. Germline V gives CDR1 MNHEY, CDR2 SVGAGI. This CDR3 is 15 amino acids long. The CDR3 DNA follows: TGTGCCAGCAATGTCCGGGGTTTGGGTAATCAGCCCCAGCATTTT. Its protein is CASNVRGLGNQPQHF.